This TCR beta chain was retrieved from a study of tissue T cells after allogeneic stem cell transplantation. CDR1 and CDR2 from the germline V gene are NNHNN and SYGAGS (reference sequence). Losses at the gene ends were 7 bases for V and 2 bases for J; bases not matched to a gene: 4. CDR3 length: 14 amino acids. This clone is medium-sized in the sample. Mouse germline and gene names are used. The CDR3 end is not reached by the read, which stops 1 residue before it; the germline J gene fills it in. Clones were read by immunoSEQ multiplex PCR, and TCRdb kept only the in-frame ones, dropping some. The repertoire has about 3,500 clones, 49% of them found once; the top ten carry less than 25%. Sample time point: mouse harvest day 14 after allogeneic transplant. Tail vein injection delivered 10^7 T-cell-depleted bone marrow cells and 10^6 splenic CD5+ T cells. This mouse GVHD model was MHC-mismatched B6 to BALB/c, profiled day 7 or 14.

The receptor was isolated from a female BALB/c mouse given C57BL/6 T cells with graft-versus-host disease after an allogeneic hematopoietic cell transplant. The sample comprised gut tissue. The chain carries TRBV13-2 and TRBJ1-4, with 8 positions matching TRBD1. The CDR3 spells CASYGQGSNERLFF. The covered CDR3 bases are TGTGCCAGCTATGGACAGGGATCCAACGAAAGATTATTT.